The 7 T cell receptor beta chains reported below all come from one sample, sequenced in a study of memory CD4+ T cells and cytomegalovirus serostatus (dated by TCRdb to between 2017 and 2020). Libraries were built with the immunoSEQ multiplex PCR assay. TCRdb retrieved this table from immuneACCESS and kept in-frame rearrangements only. Not all clones are present; in checked studies, unresolved V genes account for under half, and no reason is known for the remainder. The sample table lists some 41,000 clones, less than 80% of them with a count of one. The ten largest clonotypes hold under 8% of the sample. A FACSAria II was used to sort memory CD4+ T cells, defined as single viable CD3+CD4+CD8-CD45RO+ cells. The specimen was memory CD4+ T cells from blood. These receptors all stem from an adult in good health and CMV-seronegative.

The chain recombines TRBV4-2 with TRBJ2-1; TRBD2 aligns across 11 bases. Looked up from germline, CDR1 is LGHNA and CDR2 is YNFKEQ. The junction had 5 bases not matched to a gene; V was cut back by 4 bases and J by 6 bases. This CDR3 spans 15 amino acids. CDR3 DNA sequence: TGTGCCAGCAGCCGTACGACTAGCGGGGTCAATGAGCAGTTCTTC. This gives the protein CASSRTTSGVNEQFF.

The chain combines TRBV25-1 with TRBJ2-3; 7 positions match TRBD1. This CDR3 is built from 15 residues. J gave up 1 base and V 3 bases, and 4 bases lay outside the gene matches. Germline V gives CDR1 MGHDK, CDR2 SYGVNS. As DNA, the CDR3 is TGTGCCAGCAGTGACCCCGGGACAGGCACAGATACGCAGTATTTT. It translates to CASSDPGTGTDTQYF.

DNA for the CDR3: TGTGCCAGCAGCCAATTAGGTGGAAACACCATATATTTT. Amino acids: CASSQLGGNTIYF. This chain links TRBV7-9 with TRBJ1-3; D is uncertain. V lost 5 bases and J lost 3, with 8 bases in between. Germline loops: CDR1 SEHNR, CDR2 FQNEAQ (reference sequence). The CDR3 consists of 13 residues.

V gene TRBV29-1 combines with J gene TRBJ1-5; D remains unclear. CDR3 length: 14 amino acids. Germline lookup yields CDR1 SQVTM and CDR2 ANQGSEA. V lost 4 bases and J lost 3, with 13 bases in between. As DNA, the CDR3 is TGCAGCGTTGGGGAAGGGAGGGACAATCAGCCCCAGCATTTT. It is translated as CSVGEGRDNQPQHF.

The chain combines TRBV28 with TRBJ1-2, with TRBD1 identical over 10 bases. The V and J ends lost 8 bases and 7 bases, in that order; junction bases with no gene match: 16. The CDR3 consists of 16 residues. Looked up from germline, CDR1 is MDHEN and CDR2 is SYDVKM. This CDR3 reads CASGLTPGTGDVGYTF. CDR3 DNA sequence: TGTGCCAGCGGACTCACGCCCGGGACAGGGGATGTTGGCTACACCTTC.

The CDR3 is CASSPRQGPNEKLFF. The CDR3 DNA reads as TGTGCCAGCAGCCCAAGACAGGGTCCTAATGAAAAACTGTTTTTT. The chain combines TRBV9 with TRBJ1-4, with 7 bases that match TRBD1. V lost 4 bases to trimming and J lost 3 bases; unmatched junction nucleotides: 6. Germline CDR1 is SGDLS and CDR2 is YYNGEE. The CDR3 runs 15 residues.

This chain links TRBV7-9 with TRBJ2-3; D gene unclear. Germline loops: CDR1 SEHNR, CDR2 FQNEAQ (reference sequence). The V end was cut by 1 base, the J end by 1 base, with 3 bases between. The CDR3 has 13 residues. The CDR3 DNA sequence: TGTGCCAGCAGCTTAGGGGGCACAGATACGCAGTATTTT. Its protein is CASSLGGTDTQYF.